This TCR beta chain was observed in a study of glioma-infiltrating T cells. Study information: WHO grade II oligodendrogliomas or astrocytomas, plus non-recurrent WHO grade IV glioblastomas, were sampled. Target coverage was roughly 4.5- to 11-fold for about 940,000 blood T cells.

V was trimmed by 0 bases and J by 6 bases, leaving 6 bases between them. The CDR3 contains 13 residues. The germline CDR1 and CDR2 sequences are SGHTA and FQGNSA. Using RNA template, CDR3s of TCR alpha and beta were amplified with iRepertoire arm-PCR. Tissue mRNA or PBMC total RNA, about 90-400 ng, went into one-step reverse transcription and amplification. TCRdb analysed the multiplex PCR reads with MiXCR anew, one entry per CDR3 protein. The sample shows fewer than 500,000 distinct CDR3 sequences, 41% of them seen only once. For this clonotype: Its antigen is undetermined.

General observations from the study: Above-expected tissue-blood divergence occurred in all gliomas, most in low-grade ones.

Sequenced input: glioma tissue, nonneoplastic brain tissue, or PBMCs (not recorded which). The sequence came from a human donor with low-grade glioma or glioblastoma, undergoing nonglioma brain surgery, or in good health (not recorded which). V is TRBV7-2 and J is TRBJ2-1; D perhaps matches TRBD1 (6 bases). The CDR3 nucleotides read TGTGCCAGCAGCTTAGCGGGGGCCAATGAGCAGTTCTTC. The encoded protein is CASSLAGANEQFF.